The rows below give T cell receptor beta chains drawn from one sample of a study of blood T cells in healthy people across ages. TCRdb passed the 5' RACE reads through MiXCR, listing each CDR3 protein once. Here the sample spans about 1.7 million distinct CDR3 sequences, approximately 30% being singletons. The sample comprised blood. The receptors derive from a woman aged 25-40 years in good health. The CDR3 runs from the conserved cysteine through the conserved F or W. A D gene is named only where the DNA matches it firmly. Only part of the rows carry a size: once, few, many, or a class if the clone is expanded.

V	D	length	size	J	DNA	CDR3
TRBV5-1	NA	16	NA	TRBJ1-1	TGCGCCAGCAGGATGGGGGACGGGCCGTCTGCCACTGAAGCTTTCTTT	CASRMGDGPSATEAFF
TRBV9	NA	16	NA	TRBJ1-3	TGTGCCAGCAGCGCCAGCCTGGGGGGTTCTGGAAACACCATATATTTT	CASSASLGGSGNTIYF
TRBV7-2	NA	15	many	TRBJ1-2	TGTGCCAGCAGCTTAGATGGGTCAGGGAACTATGGCTACACCTTC	CASSLDGSGNYGYTF
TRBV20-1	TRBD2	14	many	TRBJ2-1	TGCAGTGCACAAGGTCCATACAGCGGGGATGAGCAGTTCTTC	CSAQGPYSGDEQFF
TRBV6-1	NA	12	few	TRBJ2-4	TGTGCCAGCAGTGAAGCCCGACCTATTCAGTACTTC	CASSEARPIQYF
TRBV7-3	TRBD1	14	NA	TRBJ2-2	TGTGCCAGCAGTTGGACAGGGACGGCCGGGGAGCTGTTTTTT	CASSWTGTAGELFF
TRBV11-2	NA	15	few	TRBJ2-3	TGTGCCAGCAGCTTAGCGGGCAGACGCACAGATACGCAGTATTTT	CASSLAGRRTDTQYF
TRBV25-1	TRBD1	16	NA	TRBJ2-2	TGTGCCAGCAGTGATCTAGGACAGGGAAGGACCGGGGAGCTGTTTTTT	CASSDLGQGRTGELFF
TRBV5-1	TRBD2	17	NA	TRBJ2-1	TGCGCCAGCAGCTTGACCCGGGGGGGGCAGTACGGGAATGAGCAGTTCTTC	CASSLTRGGQYGNEQFF
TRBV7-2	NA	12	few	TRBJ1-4	TGTGCCAGCAGCTTTCGGCGGGGAAAACTGTTTTTT	CASSFRRGKLFF
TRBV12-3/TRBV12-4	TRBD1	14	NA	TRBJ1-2	TGTGCCAGCAGCCAGACAGGGAAGGACTATGGCTACACCTTC	CASSQTGKDYGYTF
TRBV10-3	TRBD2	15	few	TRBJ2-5	TGTGCCACCAGACCCAGCGGGGGCGGGGAAGAGACCCAGTACTTC	CATRPSGGGEETQYF
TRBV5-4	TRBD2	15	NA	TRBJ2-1	TGTGCCAGCAGTGGCGGGACTAGCGGGATCAATGAGCAGTTTTTC	CASSGGTSGINEQFF
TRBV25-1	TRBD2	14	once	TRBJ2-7	TGTGCCAGCAGTGATTGGGTAGCGGGAGGCGAGCAGGACTTC	CASSDWVAGGEQDF
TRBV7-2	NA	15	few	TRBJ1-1	TGTGCCAGCAGCTTAGAATGGGAAATTGGCACTGAAGCTTTCTTT	CASSLEWEIGTEAFF
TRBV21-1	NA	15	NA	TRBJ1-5	TGTGCCAGCCCAGTCGCAGTCCATAGCAATCAGCCCCAGCATTTT	CASPVAVHSNQPQHF
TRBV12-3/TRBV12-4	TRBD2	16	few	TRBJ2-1	TGTGCCAGCAGTTTTCGGCTAGCGGAAACCTACAATGAGCAGTTCTTC	CASSFRLAETYNEQFF
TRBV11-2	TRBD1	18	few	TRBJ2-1	TGTGCCAGCAGCTTGGAACGGGGGACAGGGGGAACAAAAAATGAGCAGTTCTTC	CASSLERGTGGTKNEQFF
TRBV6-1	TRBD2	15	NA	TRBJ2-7	TGTGCCAGCACGTACGGGGAGGGAAGATTCTACGAGCAGTACTTC	CASTYGEGRFYEQYF
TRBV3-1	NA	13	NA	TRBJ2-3	TGTGCCAGCAGCTTCGCATTGGGAGATACGCAGTATTTT	CASSFALGDTQYF
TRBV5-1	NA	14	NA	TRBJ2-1	TGCGCCAGCAGCTTGGAAGGGCGGACTCGAGACTGGTTCTTC	CASSLEGRTRDWFF
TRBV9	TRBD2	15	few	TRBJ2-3	TGTGCCAGCAGCAATAGCGGGGGCTCCGCAGATACGCAGTATTTT	CASSNSGGSADTQYF
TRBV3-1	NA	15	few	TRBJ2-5	TGTGCCAGCAGCCATCCCCGGTGGGGGCAAGAGACCCAGTACTTC	CASSHPRWGQETQYF
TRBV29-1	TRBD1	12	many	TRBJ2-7	TGCAGCGTTGAACGGGACAGGGGCGAGCAGTACTTC	CSVERDRGEQYF
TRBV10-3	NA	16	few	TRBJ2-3	TGTGCCATCAGTGACCAGGGCCAGGTCGCCACAGATACGCAGTATTTT	CAISDQGQVATDTQYF
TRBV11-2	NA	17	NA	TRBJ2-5	TGTGCCAGCAGCTTAACCTCCGGGTCAGGGGAGAGAGAGACCCAGTACTTC	CASSLTSGSGERETQYF
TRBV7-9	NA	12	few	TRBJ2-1	TGTGCCAGCAGCCCTAACCGTCCTGAGCAGTTCTTC	CASSPNRPEQFF
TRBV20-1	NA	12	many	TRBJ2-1	TGCAGTGCTAGAGAGGGGGCGAGTGAGCAGTTCTTC	CSAREGASEQFF